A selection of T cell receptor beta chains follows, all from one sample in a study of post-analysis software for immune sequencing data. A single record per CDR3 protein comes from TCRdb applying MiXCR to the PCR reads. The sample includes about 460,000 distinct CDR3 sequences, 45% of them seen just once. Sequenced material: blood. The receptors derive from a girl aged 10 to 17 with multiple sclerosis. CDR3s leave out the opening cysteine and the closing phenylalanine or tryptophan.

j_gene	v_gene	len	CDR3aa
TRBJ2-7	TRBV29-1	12	SVTVGGRATEQY
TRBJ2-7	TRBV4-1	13	ASSQDPAGPYEQY
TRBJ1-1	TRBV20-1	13	SARDHGGGFTEAF
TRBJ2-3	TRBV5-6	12	ASSFLPSTDTQY
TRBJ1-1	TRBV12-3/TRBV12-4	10	ASSPNRVEAF
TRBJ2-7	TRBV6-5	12	ASSYAQLTYEQY
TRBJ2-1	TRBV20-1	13	SARVLAGEGNEQF
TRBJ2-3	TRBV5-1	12	ASSLTPTGDTQY
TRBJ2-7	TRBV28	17	ASSGRGRTLAGGSYEQY
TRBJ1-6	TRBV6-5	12	ASSIRAGFIPPH
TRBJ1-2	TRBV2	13	ASRDRDLLGYGYT